This entry lists 2 T cell receptor beta chains sequenced from one sample in a study of T-cell memory formation after mild COVID-19. TCRdb reprocessed the 5' RACE reads via MiXCR and lists one record per CDR3 protein. Of 190,000 or so distinct CDR3 sequences listed, under 30% are singletons. Sequenced: PBMCs or a T cell subset sorted from them (not recorded which). Receptors originate from an adult woman who had mild COVID-19 (a few samples of this study predate the infection). Cell type and time point are not known.

This clonotype was seen a handful of times. V gene TRBV10-3 combines with J gene TRBJ2-7; D gene unclear. Germline CDR1 ENHRY, CDR2 SYGVKD. There are 13 residues in the CDR3. Trimming removed 4 bases from V and 6 bases from J, with 13 bases in between. DNA of the CDR3: TGTGCCATCAGTGCATGGGGTCCTCCCGAGCAGTACTTC. This translates into CAISAWGPPEQYF.

This clonotype was detected only a few times. The gene calls are TRBV7-2 and TRBJ2-1, with D perhaps TRBD2 (6 bases). Germline CDR1 SGHTA, CDR2 FQGNSA. The V end lost 4 bases, the J end lost 2 bases, and 12 bases lay between the germline ends. The CDR3 is 15 amino acids. CDR3 DNA sequence: TGTGCCAGCAGCTCAAGCGGGCTGCCCTACAATGAGCAGTTCTTC. Amino acid sequence: CASSSSGLPYNEQFF.